This is a list of T cell receptor beta chains from one sample in a study of beta chain features in type 1 diabetes. Some clones are missing from TCRdb's copy, which holds only in-frame ones; the method was immunoSEQ multiplex PCR. The sample comprises approximately 160,000 clones, about 9.8% of which are singletons, and 2% to 2.5% rests with the top ten. What was sequenced was central memory CD4+ T cells from blood. Receptor source: a woman younger than 30 in good health. Both conserved end residues are part of each CDR3. D genes are given only for firm matches. Only part of the rows carry a size: once, few, many, or a class if the clone is expanded.

-,TRBV5-1,few,TRBJ1-1,CASSLDAGSPTEAFF,TGCGCCAGCAGCTTGGACGCGGGGTCCCCCACTGAAGCTTTCTTT
TRBD1,TRBV4-2,few,TRBJ1-1,CASSRTGEDTEAFF,TGTGCCAGCAGCCGGACAGGGGAGGACACTGAAGCTTTCTTT
TRBD2,TRBV2,few,TRBJ2-7,CASSGGLAGAGKQYF,TGTGCCAGCAGTGGCGGACTAGCGGGAGCTGGGAAGCAGTACTTC
-,TRBV11-2,-,TRBJ2-4,CASSLEGGDRNIQYF,TGTGCCAGCAGCTTAGAAGGAGGAGACCGTAACATTCAGTACTTC
-,TRBV19,-,TRBJ2-5,CASRATGRETQYF,TGTGCCAGTAGGGCGACCGGGAGAGAGACCCAGTACTTC
TRBD1,TRBV7-8,-,TRBJ2-3,CASTRGDRETDTQYF,TGTGCCAGCACAAGAGGGGACAGGGAAACAGATACGCAGTATTTT
-,TRBV4-1,few,TRBJ2-7,CASSQESQTPYEQYF,TGCGCCAGCAGCCAAGAATCTCAGACTCCATACGAGCAGTACTTC
-,TRBV7-3,-,TRBJ2-7,CASSLTGGEQYF,TGTGCCAGCAGCTTAACGGGGGGCGAGCAGTACTTC
-,TRBV6-5,few,TRBJ2-7,CASTASYEQYF,TGTGCCAGCACAGCGTCCTACGAGCAGTACTTC
TRBD2,TRBV10-3,-,TRBJ2-7,CATSGERGPYEQYF,TGTGCCACCTCTGGGGAGCGGGGGCCCTACGAGCAGTACTTC
TRBD1,TRBV30,few,TRBJ1-4,CAWSRDRGLKLFF,TGTGCCTGGAGTCGGGACAGGGGGCTTAAACTGTTTTTT
TRBD1,TRBV14,-,TRBJ1-1,CASSPFSGGYTEAFF,TGTGCCAGCAGCCCTTTTTCAGGGGGATACACTGAAGCTTTCTTT
TRBD2,TRBV28,-,TRBJ2-7,CASRPLAGMPEQYF,TGTGCCAGCAGGCCTCTAGCGGGAATGCCCGAGCAGTACTTC
-,TRBV6-6,-,TRBJ1-1,CASNSPGDTAGGAFF,TGTGCCAGCAACTCGCCCGGGGACACAGCGGGAGGAGCTTTCTTT
TRBD2,TRBV7-2,-,TRBJ2-3,CASSLWAGGRTDTQYF,TGTGCCAGCAGCTTATGGGCGGGAGGGCGCACAGATACGCAGTATTTT
-,TRBV30,few,TRBJ1-1,CAWRPMGSLNTEAFF,TGTGCCTGGAGACCAATGGGCAGCCTGAACACTGAAGCTTTCTTT
-,TRBV9,few,TRBJ2-3,CASSAQGTDTQYF,TGTGCCAGCAGCGCACAGGGCACAGATACGCAGTATTTT
-,TRBV9,-,TRBJ2-5,CASSVRGGETQYF,TGTGCCAGCAGCGTGAGGGGAGGAGAGACCCAGTACTTC
TRBD1,TRBV5-4,few,TRBJ2-5,CASSHEDRGVGETQYF,TGCGCCAGCAGCCACGAGGACAGGGGGGTGGGGGAGACCCAGTACTTC
TRBD1,TRBV5-6,few,TRBJ2-3,CASSLRTGSTDTQYF,TGTGCCAGCAGCCTCCGGACAGGGAGCACAGATACGCAGTATTTT
TRBD1,TRBV5-1,-,TRBJ2-1,CASSRPGQGYNEQFF,TGCGCCAGCAGCAGACCGGGACAGGGCTACAATGAGCAGTTCTTC
TRBD1,TRBV6-6,-,TRBJ1-5,CASSWKVVRGNQPQHF,TGTGCCAGCAGTTGGAAGGTCGTCAGGGGGAATCAGCCCCAGCATTTT
TRBD1,TRBV30,-,TRBJ2-7,CAGNRDRSSYEQYF,TGTGCCGGGAACCGGGACAGGAGCTCCTACGAGCAGTACTTC
-,TRBV1,-,TRBJ2-6,CTSSPGQGPGANVLTF,TGCACCAGCAGCCCGGGACAGGGCCCTGGGGCCAACGTCCTGACTTTC
TRBD1,TRBV5-4,few,TRBJ2-5,CASSSGQGRETQYF,TGTGCCAGCAGCTCTGGACAGGGCCGGGAGACCCAGTACTTC
-,TRBV2,-,TRBJ2-4,CASMIRRGTKNIQYF,TGTGCCAGCATGATCCGGCGGGGCACTAAAAACATTCAGTACTTC
TRBD1,TRBV29-1,many,TRBJ2-3,CSVATGVATTDTQYF,TGCAGCGTCGCTACAGGGGTGGCCACCACAGATACGCAGTATTTT
TRBD1,TRBV30,few,TRBJ2-5,CAWSAQGRETQYF,TGTGCCTGGAGTGCACAGGGGCGGGAGACCCAGTACTTC
TRBD2,TRBV5-1,-,TRBJ2-1,CASSLGGRGVNEQFF,TGCGCCAGCAGCTTGGGCGGGAGGGGAGTCAATGAGCAGTTCTTC
TRBD2,TRBV2,-,TRBJ2-1,CASRANTGTSSYNEQFF,TGTGCCAGCAGAGCAAATACGGGGACTAGCAGCTACAATGAGCAGTTCTTC
-,TRBV9,-,TRBJ2-1,CASSVRAATYNEQFF,TGTGCCAGCAGCGTCAGAGCGGCGACCTACAATGAGCAGTTCTTC
TRBD1,TRBV5-4,-,TRBJ1-1,CASSSTGSVTEAFF,TGTGCCAGCAGCTCGACAGGGTCGGTCACTGAAGCTTTCTTT